These 14 T cell receptor beta chains share one sample of origin, sequenced in a study of T cells in Graves' hyperthyroidism and ophthalmopathy. RNA transcripts were the template for amplifying TCR beta CDR3 regions. During a first-round RT-PCR of the TCR CDR3, the HTBI primer set was used. TCRdb ran MiXCR on the multiplex PCR reads and lists one entry per CDR3 protein. The data contain about 600,000 distinct CDR3 sequences, approximately 15% of them singletons. Sequenced material: blood. These receptors all come from a woman in her 40s with Graves' ophthalmopathy.

This chain joins TRBV5-4 and TRBJ1-1; D ambiguous. Germline V CDR1 and CDR2: SGHNT, YYREEE (reference sequence). The CDR3 runs 12 residues. Trimming pared 2 bases from V and 4 bases from J, leaving 6 bases between. The CDR3 loop is CASSFSGTEAFF. DNA of the CDR3: TGTGCCAGCAGCTTTTCAGGCACTGAAGCTTTCTTT.

This clonotype was seen only a few times. The rearrangement uses TRBV7-8 and TRBJ2-3, with 11 bases matching TRBD1. Germline loops: CDR1 SGHVS, CDR2 FQNEAQ. The junction had 8 bases not matched to a gene; V was cut back by 6 bases and J by 6 bases. CDR3 length: 15 residues. CDR3 residues: CASSPRTGGVDTQYF. The CDR3 DNA follows: TGTGCCAGCAGTCCGCGGACAGGGGGCGTCGATACGCAGTATTTT.

This clonotype was detected many times. This chain connects TRBV5-1 to TRBJ2-1, with 8 bases fitting TRBD1. Unmatched junction bases numbered 12, after V lost 2 bases and J lost 14 bases. Germline assignment: CDR1 SGHRS and CDR2 YFSETQ. CDR3 size: 14 residues. The CDR3 protein is CASSFQSQGDREFF. Written as DNA, the CDR3 is TGCGCCAGCAGCTTTCAATCACAGGGGGATCGGGAGTTCTTC.

This clonotype has ten or more counts. The V call is TRBV5-1, the J call TRBJ2-1; 8 bases agree with TRBD1. With V trimmed by 3 bases and J by 4 bases, 3 bases remained unmatched. From germline, CDR1 is SGHRS and CDR2 YFSETQ. The CDR3 length is 14 residues. DNA for the CDR3: TGCGCCAGCAGCTCGGGACAGGAGTACAATGAGCAGTTCTTC. This gives the protein CASSSGQEYNEQFF.

This clonotype was seen a single time. One end of the junction does not line up with germline, which may come from a read error. This chain uses TRBV12-3 or TRBV12-4 with TRBJ2-1, with TRBD1 identical over 8 bases. The CDR3 is 15 amino acids. CDR3 bases: TGTGCCAGCGGTTTAAGGACAGGGATAAACAATGAGCAGTTCTTC. Its protein product is CASGLRTGINNEQFF.

The rearrangement joins TRBV7-9 to TRBJ2-3; 11 nucleotides match TRBD2. V dropped 0 bases and J dropped 5; count of bases not matched to a gene: 4. CDR1 SEHNR and CDR2 FQNEAQ come from the germline V gene (reference sequence). This CDR3 is 16 amino acids long. CDR3 region: CASSLALAGGGDTQYF. CDR3 coding DNA: TGTGCCAGCAGCTTAGCCCTAGCGGGGGGTGGAGATACGCAGTATTTT. Together with reference TRBV7-9 and TRBJ2-3, the CDR3 gives the full variable domain: DTGVSQNPRHKITKRGQNVTFRCDPISEHNRLYWYRQTLGQGPEFLTYFQNEAQLEKSRLLSDRFSAERPKGSFSTLEIQRTEQGDSAMYLCASSLALAGGGDTQYFGPGTRLTVL.

This clonotype was detected ten times or more. The chain links TRBV28 to TRBJ2-1; TRBD1 agrees at 10 bases. The CDR3 contains 14 residues. The V gene's germline CDR1 is MDHEN and CDR2 SYDVKM. V was clipped by 4 bases and J by 6 bases; unmatched bases: 3. In DNA form, the CDR3 reads TGTGCCAGCAGTTCGGGGACAGGGGTCAATGAGCAGTTCTTC. It translates to CASSSGTGVNEQFF.

The table lists this clonotype with a few counts. The rearrangement links TRBV6-1 to TRBJ1-4, with TRBD1 identical over 9 bases. After removal of 6 bases from V and 7 bases from J, the junction contained 6 bases not matched to a gene. CDR1 is MNHNS, CDR2 SASEGT, per germline. The CDR3 is 14 amino acids. The chain's CDR3 is CASREGQGGEKLFF. The CDR3 coding sequence is TGTGCCAGCAGGGAGGGACAGGGAGGTGAAAAACTGTTTTTT.

The CDR3 here is CASSWWGANVLTF. The CDR3, as DNA: TGTGCCAGCAGTTGGTGGGGGGCCAACGTCCTGACTTTC. This chain connects TRBV12-3 or TRBV12-4 to TRBJ2-6; D remains ambiguous. V lost 4 bases, J lost 4 bases, and 5 bases lay in between. The CDR3 is 13 amino acids.

This clonotype was counted only a few times. This chain connects TRBV28 to TRBJ2-2; 10 nucleotides line up with TRBD1. CDR3 length: 16 residues. Losses at the gene ends were 1 base for V and 4 bases for J; bases not matched to a gene: 3. Germline V gene data show CDR1 as MDHEN and CDR2 as SYDVKM. DNA for the CDR3: TGTGCCAGCAGTTTATCCGGGACAGGGGTCACCGGGGAGCTGTTTTTT. Protein product: CASSLSGTGVTGELFF.

This clonotype was recorded many times. This chain's CDR3 is CASRRSGRPGSYEQYF. As DNA, the CDR3 is TGTGCCAGCAGACGGAGCGGGAGGCCGGGCTCTTACGAGCAGTACTTC. V and J are TRBV28 and TRBJ2-7; 9 nucleotides align to TRBD2. The CDR3 has 16 residues. V trimming: 6 bases; J trimming: 4 bases; junction bases outside the gene matches: 13. In germline, CDR1 is MDHEN, CDR2 SYDVKM.

This chain uses TRBV7-9 with TRBJ2-1; D not resolved. V was shortened by 1 base and J by 6 bases, with 13 bases between the two germline ends. This CDR3 is 15 amino acids long. Germline V lookup: CDR1 SEHNR, CDR2 FQNEAQ (reference sequence). The DNA for the CDR3 is TGTGCCAGCAGCTTAGTTGCACTCCCTTTCAATGAGCAGTTCTTC. Its translation: CASSLVALPFNEQFF.

This sequence joins TRBV3-1 and TRBJ1-2; 9 nucleotides match TRBD1. The ends lost 4 bases at V and 6 bases at J; junction bases unmatched: 12. Per the germline V gene, CDR1 is LGHDT and CDR2 is YNNKEL (reference sequence). This CDR3 has 16 residues. CDR3: CASSLRTGTGSHGYTF. CDR3 nucleotide sequence: TGTGCCAGCAGCCTGCGAACCGGGACAGGGAGTCATGGCTACACCTTC. The full variable domain, rest sourced from reference TRBV3-1 and TRBJ1-2, is DTAVSQTPKYLVTQMGNDKSIKCEQNLGHDTMYWYKQDSKKFLKIMFSYNNKELIINETVPNRFSPKSPDKAHLNLHINSLELGDSAVYFCASSLRTGTGSHGYTFGSGTRLTVV.

This clonotype was seen a handful of times. This chain connects TRBV5-5 to TRBJ2-2; D unclear. The V end was cut by 0 bases, the J end by 4 bases, with 13 bases between. The germline V gene encodes CDR1 SGHKS and CDR2 YYEKEE (reference sequence). The CDR3 runs to 16 residues. CDR3 in DNA: TGTGCCAGCAGCTTGGTGGCAGGTCCAGGCACCGGGGAGCTGTTTTTT. Its translation is CASSLVAGPGTGELFF.